This T cell receptor (beta chain) is drawn from a study of response to subunit inactivated influenza vaccine. The V end was cut by 0 bases, the J end by 0 bases, with 11 bases between. CDR3 size: 16 residues. Germline V gives CDR1 LNHDA, CDR2 SQIVND (reference sequence). In TCRdb, the RT-PCR reads were re-called with MiXCR into one record per CDR3 protein. The sample yields approximately 730,000 distinct CDR3 sequences, around 13% seen once. This clonotype turned up a few times. The starting material was PBMCs from blood, obtained approximately 15 days before vaccination. The chain uses TRBV19 and TRBJ1-1, with D possibly being TRBD1 (5 bases). The origin of this receptor is a man between 50 and 59 years old who received an inactivated influenza vaccine. CDR3 nucleotide sequence: TGTGCCAGTAGTATAGAAGTCGCCAGGGTGAACACTGAAGCTTTCTTT. Amino acids: CASSIEVARVNTEAFF.